This T cell receptor (beta chain) was observed in a study of graft-versus-host responses after intestinal transplantation. Study summary: Each recipient received anti-thymocyte globulin induction, then tacrolimus and steroids for 3 to 4 years. Study results and limitations: Recipient marrow contained GvH clones, some of which appeared first in ileum or blood.

Libraries were prepared by immunoSEQ multiplex PCR; TCRdb keeps only in-frame clonotypes and omits some of them. The sample lists tens of thousands of clones, 90% to 95% occurring once. About this clone itself: The antigen is unknown.

The CDR3 runs 13 residues. Germline V lookup: CDR1 SGHAT, CDR2 FQDESV (reference sequence). The V gene lost 1 base and the J gene lost 6 bases, with 7 bases spanning the gap. The material sequenced was PBMCs, taken 16 days after intestinal transplant. This sequence was found in a human patient who received an intestinal transplant, so some T cells may come from the graft donor. The rearrangement links TRBV11-1 to TRBJ1-5, with D hard to call. CDR3 region: CASSLEGSQPQHF. The CDR3 DNA reads TGTGCCAGCAGCTTAGAAGGATCTCAGCCCCAGCATTTT. Drawing the rest from reference TRBV11-1 and TRBJ1-5, the complete variable domain is EAEVAQSPRYKITEKSQAVAFWCDPISGHATLYWYRQILGQGPELLVQFQDESVVDDSQLPKDRFSAERLKGVDSTLKIQPAELGDSAMYLCASSLEGSQPQHFGDGTRLSIL.